The 2 T cell receptor beta chains below were found in one sample sequenced in a study of blood T cells in healthy people across ages. Using a J-beta primer mix together with a sample-barcoded 5' primer, a second PCR was run for about 6 to 12 cycles. MiXCR was run by TCRdb on the 5' RACE reads, yielding one entry per CDR3 protein. This table holds around 1,800,000 distinct CDR3 sequences, around 42% found once. The sequenced material came from blood. The receptors come from a human donor in good health.

This clonotype was observed a few times. This chain links TRBV20-1 with TRBJ1-1; D gene ambiguous. The germline CDR1 and CDR2 sequences are DFQATT and SNEGSKA (reference sequence). The CDR3 spans 12 residues. Trimming removed 5 bases from V and 1 base from J, with 8 bases in between. Here the CDR3 DNA reads TGCAGTGCTCAACACCAGAACACTGAAGCTTTCTTT. It codes for CSAQHQNTEAFF.

The chain recombines TRBV7-3 with TRBJ2-2; 8 nucleotides align to TRBD1. V dropped 5 bases and J dropped 7; count of bases not matched to a gene: 6. In germline, CDR1 is SGHTA, CDR2 FQGTGA. This CDR3 comprises 14 residues. CDR3 amino acids: CASSLGQGGGELFF. Written as DNA, the CDR3 is TGTGCCAGCAGCCTAGGACAGGGAGGCGGGGAGCTGTTTTTT.